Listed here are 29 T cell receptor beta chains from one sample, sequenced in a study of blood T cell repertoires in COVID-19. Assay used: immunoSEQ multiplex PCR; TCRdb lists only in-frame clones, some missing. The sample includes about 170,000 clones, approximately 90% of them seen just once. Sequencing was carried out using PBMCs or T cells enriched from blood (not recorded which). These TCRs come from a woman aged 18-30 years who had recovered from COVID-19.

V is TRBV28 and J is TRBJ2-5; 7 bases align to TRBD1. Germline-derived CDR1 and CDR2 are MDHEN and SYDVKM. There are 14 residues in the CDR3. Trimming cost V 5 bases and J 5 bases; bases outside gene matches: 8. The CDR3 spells CASSPQDRVETQYF. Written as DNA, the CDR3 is TGTGCCAGCAGTCCCCAAGACAGGGTGGAGACCCAGTACTTC.

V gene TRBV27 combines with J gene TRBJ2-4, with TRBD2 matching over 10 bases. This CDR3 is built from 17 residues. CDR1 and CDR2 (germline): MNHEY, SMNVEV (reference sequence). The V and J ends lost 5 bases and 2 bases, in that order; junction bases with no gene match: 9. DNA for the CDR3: TGTGCCAGCAGTCCCCGGGTAGCGGGAGGATCCAAAAACATTCAGTACTTC. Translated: CASSPRVAGGSKNIQYF.

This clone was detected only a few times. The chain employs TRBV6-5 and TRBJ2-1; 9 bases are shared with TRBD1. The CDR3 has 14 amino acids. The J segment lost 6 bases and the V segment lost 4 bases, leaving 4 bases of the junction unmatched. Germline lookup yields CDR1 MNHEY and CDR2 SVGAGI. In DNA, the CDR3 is TGTGCCAGCAGTTCCGGGACAGGGTCCAATGAGCAGTTCTTC. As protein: CASSSGTGSNEQFF.

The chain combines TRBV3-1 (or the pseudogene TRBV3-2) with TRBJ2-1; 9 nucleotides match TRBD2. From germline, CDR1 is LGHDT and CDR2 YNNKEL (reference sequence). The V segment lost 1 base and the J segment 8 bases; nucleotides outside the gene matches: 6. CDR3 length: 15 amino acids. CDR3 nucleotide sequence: TGTGCCAGCAGCCAAGTGCTGATAGCGGGAGATGAGCAGTTCTTC. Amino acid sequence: CASSQVLIAGDEQFF.

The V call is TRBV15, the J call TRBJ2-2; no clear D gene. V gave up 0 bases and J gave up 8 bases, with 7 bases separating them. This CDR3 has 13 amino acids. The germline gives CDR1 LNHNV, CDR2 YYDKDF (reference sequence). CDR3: CATSRERAGELFF. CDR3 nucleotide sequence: TGTGCCACCAGCAGAGAACGAGCAGGGGAGCTGTTTTTT.

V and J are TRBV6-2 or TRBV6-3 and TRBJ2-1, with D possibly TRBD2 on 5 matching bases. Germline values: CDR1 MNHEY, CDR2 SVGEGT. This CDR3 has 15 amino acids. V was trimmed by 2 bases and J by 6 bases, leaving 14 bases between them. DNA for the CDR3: TGTGCCAGCAGTTACAAGCTAGCCGGGTCCAATGAGCAGTTCTTC. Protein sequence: CASSYKLAGSNEQFF.

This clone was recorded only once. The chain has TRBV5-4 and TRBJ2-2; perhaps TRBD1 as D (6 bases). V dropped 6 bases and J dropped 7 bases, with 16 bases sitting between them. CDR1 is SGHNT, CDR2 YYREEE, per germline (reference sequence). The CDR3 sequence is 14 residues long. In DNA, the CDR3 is TGTGCCAGCACCGAACAGGGAACGGGCGGGGAGCTGTTTTTT. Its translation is CASTEQGTGGELFF.

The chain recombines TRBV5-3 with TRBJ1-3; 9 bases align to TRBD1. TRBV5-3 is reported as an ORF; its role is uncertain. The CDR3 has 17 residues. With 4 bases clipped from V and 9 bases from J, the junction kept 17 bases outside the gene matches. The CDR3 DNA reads TGTGCCAGAAGCCCCCGAGGACAGGGGAAGGTTGTGATCACCATATATTTT. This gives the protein CARSPRGQGKVVITIYF.

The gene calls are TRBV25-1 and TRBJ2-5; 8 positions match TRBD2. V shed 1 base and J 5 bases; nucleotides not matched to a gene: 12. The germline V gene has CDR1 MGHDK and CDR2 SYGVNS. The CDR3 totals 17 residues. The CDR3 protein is CASSESVLAGGLETQYF. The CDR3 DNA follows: TGTGCCAGCAGTGAATCGGTTTTGGCGGGAGGTCTGGAGACCCAGTACTTC.

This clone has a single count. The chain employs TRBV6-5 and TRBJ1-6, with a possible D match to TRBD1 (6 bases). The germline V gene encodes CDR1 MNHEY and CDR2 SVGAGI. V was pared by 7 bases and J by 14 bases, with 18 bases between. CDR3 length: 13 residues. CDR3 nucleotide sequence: TGTGCCAGCAAGAGGGGGTTGACGTCTGCCCTCCACTTT. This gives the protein CASKRGLTSALHF.

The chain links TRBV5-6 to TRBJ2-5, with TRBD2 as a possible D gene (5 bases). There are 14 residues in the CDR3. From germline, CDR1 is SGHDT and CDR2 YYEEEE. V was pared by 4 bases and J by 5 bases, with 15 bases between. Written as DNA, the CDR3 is TGTGCCAGCAGCAGGGAGCTGACGGTGGAGACCCAGTACTTC. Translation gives CASSRELTVETQYF. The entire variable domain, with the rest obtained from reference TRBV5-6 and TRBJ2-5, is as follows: DAGVTQSPTHLIKTRGQQVTLRCSPKSGHDTVSWYQQALGQGPQFIFQYYEEEERQRGNFPDRFSGHQFPNYSSELNVNALLLGDSALYLCASSRELTVETQYFGPGTRLLVL.

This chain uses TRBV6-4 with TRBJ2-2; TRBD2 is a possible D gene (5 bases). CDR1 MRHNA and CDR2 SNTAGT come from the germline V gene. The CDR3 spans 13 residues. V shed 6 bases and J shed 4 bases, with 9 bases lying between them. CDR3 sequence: CASRESGTGELFF. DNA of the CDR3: TGTGCCAGCAGGGAGAGCGGCACCGGGGAGCTGTTTTTT.

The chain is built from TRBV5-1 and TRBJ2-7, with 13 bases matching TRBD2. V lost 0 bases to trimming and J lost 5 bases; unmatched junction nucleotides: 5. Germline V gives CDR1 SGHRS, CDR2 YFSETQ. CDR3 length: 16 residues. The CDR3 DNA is TGCGCCAGCAGCTTGGCTGGGACTAGCGGGAACCACGAGCAGTACTTC. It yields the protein CASSLAGTSGNHEQYF.

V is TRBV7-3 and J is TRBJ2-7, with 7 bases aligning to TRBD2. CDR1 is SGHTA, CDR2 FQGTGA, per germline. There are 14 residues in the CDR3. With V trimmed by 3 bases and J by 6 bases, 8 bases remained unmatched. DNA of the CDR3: TGTGCCAGCAGCTTCCAAGGCGGGAGCGCCGAGCAGTACTTC. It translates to CASSFQGGSAEQYF.

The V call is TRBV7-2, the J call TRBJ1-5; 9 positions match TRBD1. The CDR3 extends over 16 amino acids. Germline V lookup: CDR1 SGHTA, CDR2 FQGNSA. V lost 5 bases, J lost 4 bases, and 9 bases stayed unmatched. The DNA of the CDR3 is TGTGCCAGCAGCCCAGACAGGGGGTTATCAAATCAGCCCCAGCATTTT. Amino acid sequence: CASSPDRGLSNQPQHF.

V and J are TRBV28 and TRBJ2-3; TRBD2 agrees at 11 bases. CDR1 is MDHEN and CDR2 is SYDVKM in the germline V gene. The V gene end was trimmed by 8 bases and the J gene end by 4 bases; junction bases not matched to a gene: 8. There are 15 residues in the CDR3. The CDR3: CASWSPSGGSDTQYF. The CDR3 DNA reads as TGTGCCAGCTGGTCCCCTAGCGGGGGGTCAGATACGCAGTATTTT.

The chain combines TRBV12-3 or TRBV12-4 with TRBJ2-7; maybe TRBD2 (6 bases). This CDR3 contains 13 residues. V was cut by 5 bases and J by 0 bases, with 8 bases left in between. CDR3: CASSRDFSYEQYF. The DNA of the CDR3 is TGTGCCAGCAGTCGGGACTTCTCCTACGAGCAGTACTTC.

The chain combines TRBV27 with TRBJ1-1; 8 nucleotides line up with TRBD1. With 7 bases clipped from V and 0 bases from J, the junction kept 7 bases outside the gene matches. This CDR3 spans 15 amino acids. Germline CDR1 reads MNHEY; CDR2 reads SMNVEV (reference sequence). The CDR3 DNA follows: TGTGCCAGCACCCTTTCCAGGGGGCTGAACACTGAAGCTTTCTTT. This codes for CASTLSRGLNTEAFF.

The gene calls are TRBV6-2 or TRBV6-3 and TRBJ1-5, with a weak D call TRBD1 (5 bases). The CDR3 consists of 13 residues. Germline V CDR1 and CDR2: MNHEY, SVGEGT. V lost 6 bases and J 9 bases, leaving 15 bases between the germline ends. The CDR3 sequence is CASSPQESAPQHF. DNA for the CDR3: TGTGCCAGCAGCCCACAGGAAAGCGCGCCCCAGCATTTT.

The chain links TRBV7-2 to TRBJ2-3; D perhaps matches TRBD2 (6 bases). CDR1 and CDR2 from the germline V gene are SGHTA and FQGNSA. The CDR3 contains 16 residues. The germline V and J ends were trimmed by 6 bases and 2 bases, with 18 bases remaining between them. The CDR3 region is CASSTALDYPTDTQYF. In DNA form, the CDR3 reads TGTGCCAGCAGTACCGCGTTGGACTATCCCACAGATACGCAGTATTTT.

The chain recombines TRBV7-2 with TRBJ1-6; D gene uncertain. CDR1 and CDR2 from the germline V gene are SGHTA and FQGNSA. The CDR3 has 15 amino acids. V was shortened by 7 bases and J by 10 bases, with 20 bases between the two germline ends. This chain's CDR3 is CASTLYQRGESPLHF. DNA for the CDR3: TGTGCCAGCACCCTGTACCAACGAGGTGAATCACCCCTCCACTTT.

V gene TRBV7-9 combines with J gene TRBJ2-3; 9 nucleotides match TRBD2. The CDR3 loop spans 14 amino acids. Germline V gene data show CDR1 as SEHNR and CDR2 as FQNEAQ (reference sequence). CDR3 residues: CAVVREGRGDTQYF. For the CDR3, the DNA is TGTGCAGTCGTGCGGGAGGGCCGGGGAGATACGCAGTATTTT.

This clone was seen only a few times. The CDR3 protein is CASRLQGSETQYF. CDR3 coding DNA: TGTGCCAGTAGATTACAGGGGAGTGAGACCCAGTACTTC. The V call is TRBV19, the J call TRBJ2-5; 7 bases fit TRBD1. CDR1 and CDR2 (germline): LNHDA, SQIVND (reference sequence). The CDR3 length is 13 residues. With 6 bases clipped from V and 5 bases from J, the junction kept 6 bases outside the gene matches.

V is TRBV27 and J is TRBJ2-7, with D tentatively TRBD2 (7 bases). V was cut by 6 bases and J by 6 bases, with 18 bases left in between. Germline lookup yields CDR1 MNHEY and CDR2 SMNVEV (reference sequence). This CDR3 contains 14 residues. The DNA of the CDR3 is TGTGCCAGCAGCCAGGGGAGCGGGAATCGCGAGCAGTACTTC. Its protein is CASSQGSGNREQYF.

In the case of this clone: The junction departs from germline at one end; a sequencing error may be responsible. This CDR3 is CATSRGQNSNQPQHF. CDR3 coding DNA: TGTGCCACTAGTAGGGGGCAAAATAGCAATCAGCCCCAGCATTTT. V and J are TRBV19 and TRBJ1-5; 7 nucleotides align to TRBD1. This CDR3 is built from 15 residues. CDR1 and CDR2 (germline): LNHDA, SQIVND (reference sequence). Full variable domain (outside the CDR3, taken from reference TRBV19 and TRBJ1-5): DGGITQSPKYLFRKEGQNVTLSCEQNLNHDAMYWYRQDPGQGLRLIYYSQIVNDFQKGDIAEGYSVSREKKESFPLTVTSAQKNPTAFYLCATSRGQNSNQPQHFGDGTRLSIL.

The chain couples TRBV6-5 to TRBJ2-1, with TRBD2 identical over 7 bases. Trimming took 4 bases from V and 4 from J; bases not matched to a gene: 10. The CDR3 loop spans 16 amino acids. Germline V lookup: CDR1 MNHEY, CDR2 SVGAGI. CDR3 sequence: CASSSQRDSPYNEQFF. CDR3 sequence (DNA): TGTGCCAGCAGTTCCCAGCGGGACTCCCCTTACAATGAGCAGTTCTTC.

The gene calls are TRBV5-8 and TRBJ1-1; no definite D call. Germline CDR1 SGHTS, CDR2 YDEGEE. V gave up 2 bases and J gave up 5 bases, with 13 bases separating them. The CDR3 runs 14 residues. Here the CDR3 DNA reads TGTGCCAGCAGCTTAACGGGAGGATGGACTGAAGCTTTCTTT. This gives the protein CASSLTGGWTEAFF.

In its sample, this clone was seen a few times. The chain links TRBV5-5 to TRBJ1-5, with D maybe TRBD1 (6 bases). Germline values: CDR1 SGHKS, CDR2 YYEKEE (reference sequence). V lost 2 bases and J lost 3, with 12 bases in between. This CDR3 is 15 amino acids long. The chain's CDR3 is CASSFLTGYNQPQHF. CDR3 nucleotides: TGTGCCAGCAGCTTCCTTACAGGGTACAATCAGCCCCAGCATTTT.

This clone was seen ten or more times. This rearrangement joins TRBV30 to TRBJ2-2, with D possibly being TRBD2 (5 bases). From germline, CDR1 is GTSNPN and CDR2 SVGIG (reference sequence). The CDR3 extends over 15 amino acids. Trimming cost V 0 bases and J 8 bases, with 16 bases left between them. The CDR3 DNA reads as TGTGCCTGGAGTGTAGTGACTACCTCGGGGGGGGAGCTGTTTTTT. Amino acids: CAWSVVTTSGGELFF.